This entry lists 22 T cell receptor beta chains sequenced from one sample in a study of blood T cell repertoires in COVID-19. Only in-frame clones appear in the TCRdb table, and some are missing; sequencing was by immunoSEQ multiplex PCR. This table holds a few hundred thousand clones, about 88% found once. The sequenced sample was peripheral blood. These receptors all come from a man in his fifties or sixties with COVID-19, enrolled during active disease.

This chain links TRBV10-2 with TRBJ1-6, with 7 bases aligning to TRBD1. Germline assignment: CDR1 WSHSY and CDR2 SAAADI. This CDR3 contains 13 residues. V lost 7 bases to trimming and J lost 6 bases; unmatched junction nucleotides: 3. Here the CDR3 reads CASMGQTNSPLHF. CDR3 bases: TGCGCCAGCATGGGACAGACTAATTCACCCCTCCACTTT.

The chain links TRBV4-2 to TRBJ2-6; D is possibly TRBD2 (6 bases). Germline V gene data show CDR1 as LGHNA and CDR2 as YNFKEQ. The CDR3 runs to 17 residues. V lost 0 bases and J 0 bases, leaving 9 bases between the germline ends. The CDR3 DNA is TGTGCCAGCAGCCAAGATCTCGGGAGCTCTGGGGCCAACGTCCTGACTTTC. It specifies CASSQDLGSSGANVLTF.

This sequence joins TRBV2 and TRBJ1-2; D remains unclear. Trimming took 1 base from V and 5 from J, leaving 5 bases between them. The germline gives CDR1 SNHLY, CDR2 FYNNEI. CDR3 length equals 12 residues. CDR3 sequence: CASSEGGYGYTF. In DNA form, the CDR3 reads TGTGCCAGCAGTGAAGGAGGGTATGGCTACACCTTC.

A few counts support this clone. This chain links TRBV7-9 with TRBJ2-1, with TRBD2 matching 10 bases. CDR3 length: 18 residues. The trim removed 5 bases at V and 0 bases at J, leaving 10 bases unmatched. Germline V gene data show CDR1 as SEHNR and CDR2 as FQNEAQ (reference sequence). In DNA form, the CDR3 reads TGTGCCAGCAGCCCGAGAGCAGCGGGAGGGAGCTCCTACAATGAGCAGTTCTTC. Residues: CASSPRAAGGSSYNEQFF.

The rearrangement links TRBV7-2 to TRBJ2-1; 7 nucleotides match TRBD2. This CDR3 has 14 amino acids. The V gene end was trimmed by 5 bases and the J gene end by 9 bases; junction bases not matched to a gene: 10. Germline assignment: CDR1 SGHTA and CDR2 FQGNSA. The CDR3 region is CASSTRSGGGEQFF. DNA for the CDR3: TGTGCCAGCAGCACTCGTTCTGGCGGGGGTGAGCAGTTCTTC. The complete variable domain, with remaining parts taken from reference TRBV7-2 and TRBJ2-1, reads GAGVSQSPSNKVTEKGKDVELRCDPISGHTALYWYRQSLGQGLEFLIYFQGNSAPDKSGLPSDRFSAERTGGSVSTLTIQRTQQEDSAVYLCASSTRSGGGEQFFGPGTRLTVL.

V usage is TRBV2 and J usage is TRBJ2-2; D is possibly TRBD2 (6 bases). The length of the CDR3 is 13 residues. Trimming pared 10 bases from V and 4 bases from J, leaving 13 bases between. Germline loops: CDR1 SNHLY, CDR2 FYNNEI. CDR3 in amino acids: CATSRETTGELFF. CDR3 nucleotides: TGTGCCACGTCCCGGGAGACCACCGGGGAGCTGTTTTTT.

The chain recombines TRBV29-1 with TRBJ1-1; 7 bases are a match to TRBD1. The CDR3 extends over 15 amino acids. V was clipped by 6 bases and J by 0 bases; unmatched bases: 10. Germline V CDR1 and CDR2: SQVTM, ANQGSEA. The CDR3 sequence is CSVQGVKLMNTEAFF. As DNA, the CDR3 is TGCAGCGTCCAGGGGGTAAAATTAATGAACACTGAAGCTTTCTTT.

This clone was observed a single time. The V and J genes are TRBV25-1 and TRBJ1-1, with D perhaps matching TRBD1 (6 bases). This CDR3 region has 15 residues. CDR1 MGHDK and CDR2 SYGVNS come from the germline V gene. Trimming stripped 6 bases from V and 4 bases from J, with 18 bases between. The CDR3 DNA follows: TGTGCCAGCAGAAAAGGGGGGGGCGTCGGCACTGAAGCTTTCTTT. It yields the protein CASRKGGGVGTEAFF.

V gene TRBV30 combines with J gene TRBJ2-1; the match to TRBD1 covers 8 bases. CDR1 is GTSNPN and CDR2 is SVGIG in the germline V gene (reference sequence). Unmatched junction bases numbered 10, after V lost 0 bases and J lost 0 bases. This CDR3 is built from 18 residues. This CDR3 is CAWSVLAGGLSSYNEQFF. As DNA, the CDR3 is TGTGCCTGGAGTGTATTGGCAGGGGGCTTGAGCTCCTACAATGAGCAGTTCTTC.

The chain has TRBV28 and TRBJ1-2, with unresolved D. Per germline, CDR1 MDHEN and CDR2 SYDVKM. CDR3 length equals 13 residues. Trimming shortened V by 2 bases and J by 8 bases, and 12 bases separated the two germline ends. CDR3 nucleotide sequence: TGTGCCAGCAGTTTAGTCGCCTCCCGGGGCTACACCTTC. This translates into CASSLVASRGYTF.

In this sample, this clone turned up once. The V gene is TRBV6-5, the J gene TRBJ1-1; D is perhaps TRBD1 (6 bases). The CDR3 is made up of 13 amino acids. CDR1 is MNHEY, CDR2 SVGAGI, per germline. Between the trimmed V and J ends, which lost 5 bases and 3 bases, there was a span of 10 bases. The CDR3 is CASSKQGDTEAFF. The CDR3 nucleotides read TGTGCCAGCAGTAAACAGGGTGACACTGAAGCTTTCTTT.

This chain links TRBV11-3 with TRBJ2-5; 7 bases are a match to TRBD1. The CDR3 runs 16 residues. The trim removed 5 bases at V and 2 bases at J, leaving 11 bases unmatched. Germline assignment: CDR1 SGHNT and CDR2 YENEEA. The CDR3 DNA follows: TGTGCCAGCAGCGCCGGCAGGGGGAGAGGGCAAGAGACCCAGTACTTC. It yields the protein CASSAGRGRGQETQYF.

J is TRBJ2-3 and V is TRBV5-1; TRBD2 matches at 10 bases. The J segment lost 8 bases and the V segment lost 5 bases, leaving 14 bases of the junction unmatched. Germline values: CDR1 SGHRS, CDR2 YFSETQ. The CDR3 has 16 residues. In nucleotides, the CDR3 is TGCGCCAGCAGATTACAGGCTAGCGGGAGTTCTGCTACGCAGTATTTT. Amino acids: CASRLQASGSSATQYF.

This sequence joins TRBV27 and TRBJ2-5, with 11 bases identical to TRBD1. This CDR3 is 16 amino acids long. V dropped 3 bases and J dropped 5; count of bases not matched to a gene: 8. Germline loops: CDR1 MNHEY, CDR2 SMNVEV (reference sequence). CDR3 nucleotide sequence: TGTGCCAGCAGTTTTCGTGGACAGGGGGCATGGGAGACCCAGTACTTC. Translation: CASSFRGQGAWETQYF.

The V gene is TRBV28, the J gene TRBJ2-4; D is possibly TRBD2 (6 bases). From germline, CDR1 is MDHEN and CDR2 SYDVKM. The CDR3 is made up of 16 amino acids. V lost 7 bases to trimming and J lost 0 bases, with 16 bases between them. The CDR3 DNA reads TGTGCCAGCATTAGCTCAGGGAGGCTAGCCAAAAACATTCAGTACTTC. It encodes CASISSGRLAKNIQYF.

The DNA for the CDR3 is TGTGCCAGCAGTGACGGACTAGGCGGCACAGATACGCAGTATTTT. This codes for CASSDGLGGTDTQYF. The J gene is TRBJ2-3, the V gene TRBV2; 7 bases align to TRBD2. Germline V gene sequence: CDR1 SNHLY, CDR2 FYNNEI. After removal of 3 bases from V and 1 base from J, the junction contained 4 bases not matched to a gene. The CDR3 extends over 15 amino acids.

This sequence joins TRBV6-5 and TRBJ2-1; a weak D match, TRBD2 (6 bases). Germline V gene lookup returns CDR1 MNHEY and CDR2 SVGAGI. The CDR3 length is 14 residues. V shed 8 bases and J shed 3 bases, with 14 bases lying between them. Written as DNA, the CDR3 is TGTGCCAGCGGGGGGACTTCTAGCTACAATGAGCAGTTCTTC. Encoded protein: CASGGTSSYNEQFF.

This clone was detected only once. Here the CDR3 reads CASSTIGTGGEQYF. CDR3 bases: TGTGCCAGCAGCACTATTGGGACAGGGGGGGAGCAGTACTTC. The chain carries TRBV7-8 and TRBJ2-7, with 11 bases lining up with TRBD1. The CDR3 runs to 14 residues. The V and J ends lost 5 bases and 7 bases, in that order; junction bases with no gene match: 7. Per germline, CDR1 SGHVS and CDR2 FQNEAQ.

The CDR3 DNA reads as TGCGCCAGCAGCTTGTGGCGGGGGAGGTCCTACAATGAGCAGTTCTTC. Protein sequence: CASSLWRGRSYNEQFF. The V call is TRBV5-1, the J call TRBJ2-1; TRBD2 agrees at 7 bases. Per the germline V gene, CDR1 is SGHRS and CDR2 is YFSETQ. After removal of 1 base from V and 1 base from J, the junction contained 5 bases not matched to a gene. This CDR3 contains 16 residues. Using reference TRBV5-1 and TRBJ2-1 for the parts outside the CDR3, the full variable domain is KAGVTQTPRYLIKTRGQQVTLSCSPISGHRSVSWYQQTPGQGLQFLFEYFSETQRNKGNFPGRFSGRQFSNSRSEMNVSTLELGDSALYLCASSLWRGRSYNEQFFGPGTRLTVL.

This chain uses TRBV5-4 with TRBJ2-1, with 7 bases fitting TRBD2. Germline CDR1 reads SGHNT; CDR2 reads YYREEE (reference sequence). V lost 0 bases, J lost 5 bases, and 5 bases stayed unmatched. The CDR3 covers 15 residues. The DNA of the CDR3 is TGTGCCAGCAGCTTGGGTTTAGCGGGCAACAATGAGCAGTTCTTC. It yields the protein CASSLGLAGNNEQFF.

Remarks on this clone: The sample carries other DNA sequences with the same CDR3. This chain connects TRBV3-1 (or the pseudogene TRBV3-2) to TRBJ2-5, with a tentative D call TRBD1 (6 bases). Deletions cut 1 base from V and 4 bases from J, with 7 bases between. There are 13 residues in the CDR3. From germline, CDR1 is LGHDT and CDR2 YNNKEL (reference sequence). As DNA, the CDR3 is TGTGCCAGCAGCCAAGTCAGGGGAGAGACCCAGTACTTC. This gives the protein CASSQVRGETQYF.

The sample holds many counts of this clone. The V gene is TRBV3-1 (or the pseudogene TRBV3-2), the J gene TRBJ1-3; D uncertain. Per germline, CDR1 LGHDT and CDR2 YNNKEL (reference sequence). Trimming removed 4 bases at V and 1 base at J, with 2 bases between. The CDR3 loop spans 12 amino acids. CDR3 sequence (DNA): TGTGCCAGCAGCCTATCTGGAAACACCATATATTTT. Protein product: CASSLSGNTIYF.